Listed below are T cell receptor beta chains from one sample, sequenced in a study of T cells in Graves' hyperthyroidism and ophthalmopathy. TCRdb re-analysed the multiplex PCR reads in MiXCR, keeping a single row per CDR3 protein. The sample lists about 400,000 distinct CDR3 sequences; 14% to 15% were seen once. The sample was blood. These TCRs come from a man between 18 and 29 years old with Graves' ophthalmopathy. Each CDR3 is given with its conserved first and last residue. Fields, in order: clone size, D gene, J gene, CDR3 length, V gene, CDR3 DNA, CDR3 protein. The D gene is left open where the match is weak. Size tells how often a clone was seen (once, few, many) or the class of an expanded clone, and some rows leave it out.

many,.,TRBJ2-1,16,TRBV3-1,TGTGCCAGCAGCCAAGATCGGCGGGTCTCCTACAATGAGCAGTTCTTC,CASSQDRRVSYNEQFF
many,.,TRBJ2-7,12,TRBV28,TGTGCCAGCAGTGGGAGTGGGAGCGAGCAGTACTTC,CASSGSGSEQYF
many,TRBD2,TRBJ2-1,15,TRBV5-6,TGTGCCAGCAGGTGGACTAGCGGGGACCTTAATGAGCAGTTCTTC,CASRWTSGDLNEQFF
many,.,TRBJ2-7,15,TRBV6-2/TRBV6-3,TGTGCCAGCAGTTACTCGCCCTCAGACAGCTACGAGCAGTACTTC,CASSYSPSDSYEQYF
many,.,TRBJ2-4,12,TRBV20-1,TGCAGTGCCAGGAGGCAGGGGAACATTCAGTACTTC,CSARRQGNIQYF
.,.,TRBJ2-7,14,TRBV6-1,TGTGCCAGCAGCCCATGGGGAAGCTCCTACGAGCAGTACTTC,CASSPWGSSYEQYF
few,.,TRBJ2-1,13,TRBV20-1,TGCAGTGCTGGCACTAGGAACTACAATGAGCAGTTCTTC,CSAGTRNYNEQFF
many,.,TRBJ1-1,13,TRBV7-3,TGTGCCAGCAGCTTAGAGGACAGTACTGAAGCTTTCTTT,CASSLEDSTEAFF
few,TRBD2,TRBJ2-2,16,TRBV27,TGTGCCAGCAGCGGTTTCCCCCTAGCGGGGGGCGGGGAGCTGTTTTTT,CASSGFPLAGGGELFF
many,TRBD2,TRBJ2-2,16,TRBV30,TGTGCCTGGAGTAGGGCAGCGGGAGGCCGCACCGGGGAGCTGTTTTTT,CAWSRAAGGRTGELFF
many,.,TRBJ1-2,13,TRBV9,TGTGCCAGCAGCCCGACCCCAGGGACCGGCTACACCTTC,CASSPTPGTGYTF
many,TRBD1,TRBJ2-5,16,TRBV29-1,TGCAGCGTTGACGGGGCCCCGGGACAGGGGGCAGAGACCCAGTACTTC,CSVDGAPGQGAETQYF
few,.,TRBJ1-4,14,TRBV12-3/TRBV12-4,TGTGCCAGTAGGGTACAGTTAACTAATGAAGAACTGTTTTTT,CASRVQLTNEELFF
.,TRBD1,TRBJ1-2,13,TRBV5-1,TGCGCCAGCAGGATGGACAGGGGGACTGGCTACACCTTC,CASRMDRGTGYTF
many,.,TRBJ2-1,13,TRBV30,TGTGCCTGGACCATAGCCAAGGACAATGAGCAGTTCTTC,CAWTIAKDNEQFF
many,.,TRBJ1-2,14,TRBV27,TGTGCCAGCAGTTTTGGTAGGGACTTGTATGGCTACACCTTC,CASSFGRDLYGYTF
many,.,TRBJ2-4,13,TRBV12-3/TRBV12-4,TGTGCCAGCAGAAGTCAGGGGTTGGAAATTCAGTACTTC,CASRSQGLEIQYF
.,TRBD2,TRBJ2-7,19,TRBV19,TGTGCCAGTAGTAATTCTTGGACTAGCGGGGGACGGACTACCTACGAGCAGTACTTC,CASSNSWTSGGRTTYEQYF
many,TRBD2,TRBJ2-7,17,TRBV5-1,TGCGCCAGCAGCTTGGGGGGTTACGGTGCGGGAGTAAACGAGCAGTACTTC,CASSLGGYGAGVNEQYF
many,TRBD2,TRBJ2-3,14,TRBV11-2,TGTGCCAGCAGCTTGGGGACTAACACAGATACGCAGTATTTT,CASSLGTNTDTQYF
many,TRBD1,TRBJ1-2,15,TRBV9,TGTGCCAGCAGCGTGACAGGGGTTGGTGTCGATGGCTACACCTTC,CASSVTGVGVDGYTF
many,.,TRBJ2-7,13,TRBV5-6,TGTGCCAGCAGGAACAGGGTACAGGACGAGCAGTACTTC,CASRNRVQDEQYF
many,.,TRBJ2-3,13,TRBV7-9,TGTGCCAGCAGCTTAGCCAACACAGATACGCAGTATTTT,CASSLANTDTQYF
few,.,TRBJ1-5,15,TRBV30,TGTGCCTGGAGTGTTGGGGGCGCGGGCAATCAGCCCCAGCATTTT,CAWSVGGAGNQPQHF
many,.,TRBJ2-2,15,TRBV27,TGTGCCAGCAGTTTCAGGACGCTAAACACCGGGGAGCTGTTTTTT,CASSFRTLNTGELFF
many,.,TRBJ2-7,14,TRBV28,TGTGCCAGCAGTTTAGCACAGGTAACATCCGAGCAGTACTTC,CASSLAQVTSEQYF
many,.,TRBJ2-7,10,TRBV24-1,TGTGCCACCAGTGACAGCGAGCAGTACTTC,CATSDSEQYF
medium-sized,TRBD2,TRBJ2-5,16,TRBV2,TGTGCCAGCAGTGAAGCACTAGCGGGGCTTCCAGAGACCCAGTACTTC,CASSEALAGLPETQYF
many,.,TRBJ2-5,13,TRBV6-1,TGTGCCAGCAAGGCGGGGTCCCCAGAGACCCAGTACTTC,CASKAGSPETQYF
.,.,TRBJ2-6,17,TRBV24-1,TGTGCCACCAGTGAGGTCTCGCATAGCTCTGGGGCCAACGTCCTGACTTTC,CATSEVSHSSGANVLTF
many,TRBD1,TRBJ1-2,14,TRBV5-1,TGCGCCAGCAGCTCAACTCAGGGGGCGAGGGGCTACACCTTC,CASSSTQGARGYTF
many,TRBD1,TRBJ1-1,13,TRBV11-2,TGTGCCAGCAGCTTAGACCAGGGGGTGCAAGCTTTCTTT,CASSLDQGVQAFF
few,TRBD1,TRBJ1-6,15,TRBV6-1,TGTGCCAGCAGTACCCCGGACAGGAGAAATTCACCCCTCCACTTT,CASSTPDRRNSPLHF
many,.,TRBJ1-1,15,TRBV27,TGTGCCAGCAGAAAGCCTCAGGGGTTGGACACTGAAGCTTTCTTT,CASRKPQGLDTEAFF
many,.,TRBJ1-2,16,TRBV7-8,TGTGCCAGCAGCGCAAGCTTGGGTCAGACCACCTATGGCTACACCTTC,CASSASLGQTTYGYTF
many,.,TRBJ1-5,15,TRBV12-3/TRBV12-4,TGTGCCAGCAGTCCCTCCGGACAGCCCAATCAGCCCCAGCATTTT,CASSPSGQPNQPQHF
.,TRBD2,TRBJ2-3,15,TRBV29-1,TGCAGCTCTCTGGGCGGGGGAGGGATTTTTGATACGCAGTATTTT,CSSLGGGGIFDTQYF
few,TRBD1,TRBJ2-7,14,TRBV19,TGTGCCAGTAGTCCCGGGACAGGGTACTACGAGCAGTACTTC,CASSPGTGYYEQYF
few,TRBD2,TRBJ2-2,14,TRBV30,TGTGCCTGGGGTTGGACTAGCGGGACCGGGGAGCTGTTTTTT,CAWGWTSGTGELFF
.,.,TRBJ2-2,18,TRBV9,TGTGCCAGCAGCACCTCAGGGACCAGGGGCAGGGAGGTCGGGGAGCTGTTTTTT,CASSTSGTRGREVGELFF
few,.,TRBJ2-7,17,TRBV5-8,TGTGCCAGCAGCTCAACCTGGGGTGAAACGAGCTCCTACGAGCAGTACTTC,CASSSTWGETSSYEQYF